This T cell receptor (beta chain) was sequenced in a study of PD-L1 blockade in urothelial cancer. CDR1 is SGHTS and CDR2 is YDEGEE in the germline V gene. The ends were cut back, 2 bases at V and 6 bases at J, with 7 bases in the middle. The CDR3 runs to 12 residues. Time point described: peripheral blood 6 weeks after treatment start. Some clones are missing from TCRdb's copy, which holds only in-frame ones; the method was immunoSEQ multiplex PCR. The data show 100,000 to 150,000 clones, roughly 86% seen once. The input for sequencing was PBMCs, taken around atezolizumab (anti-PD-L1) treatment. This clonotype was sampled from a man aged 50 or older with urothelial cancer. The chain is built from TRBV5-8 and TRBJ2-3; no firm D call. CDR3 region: CASSFFSDTQYF. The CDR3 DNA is TGTGCCAGCAGCTTCTTCTCGGATACGCAGTATTTT. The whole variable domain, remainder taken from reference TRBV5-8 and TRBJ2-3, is EAGVTQSPTHLIKTRGQQATLRCSPISGHTSVYWYQQALGLGLQFLLWYDEGEERNRGNFPPRFSGRQFPNYSSELNVNALELEDSALYLCASSFFSDTQYFGPGTRLTVL.